This TCR beta chain was captured by sequencing in a study of OX40 agonist ivuxolimab in advanced cancers. Study details: Treatment of patients was with ivuxolimab, an agonistic anti-OX40 (CD134) antibody. One patient with hepatocellular carcinoma and two with cutaneous melanoma, three in all, had partial responses.

The repertoire was sequenced with immunoSEQ multiplex PCR; TCRdb's copy has only in-frame clones and lacks some. The table shows just over 60,000 clones, with 92% occurring only once. Peripheral blood came from all dose cohorts at three timepoints. The sequence was obtained from an adult with an advanced solid tumor such as melanoma, head and neck, liver or kidney cancer. Source: CD4+ or CD8+ T cells sorted from blood, taken in a trial of the OX40 agonist ivuxolimab.

The CDR3, as DNA: TGTGCCATCAGGGGGACCGAAGGGACCCAGTACTTC. It specifies CAIRGTEGTQYF. The chain carries TRBV10-3 and TRBJ2-5, with D possibly being TRBD1 or TRBD2 (5 bases each). V was shortened by 6 bases and J by 7 bases, with 12 bases between the two germline ends. CDR3 length: 12 amino acids. Germline V gene data show CDR1 as ENHRY and CDR2 as SYGVKD.